Below, 25 T cell receptor beta chains from the same sample are listed, as sequenced in a study of response to subunit inactivated influenza vaccine. Via MiXCR, TCRdb re-called the RT-PCR reads, giving one row per CDR3 protein. Of roughly 760,000 distinct CDR3 sequences listed, over 20% were seen once; the top ten hold 10%. Sequenced material: PBMCs from blood, taken more than 4 days after vaccination. Every receptor here comes from a man aged 50 to 60 who received an inactivated influenza vaccine.

The chain carries TRBV6-1 and TRBJ1-1, with D possibly matching TRBD1 (6 bases). CDR1 is MNHNS and CDR2 is SASEGT in the germline V gene. The V end was cut by 5 bases, the J end by 0 bases, with 10 bases between. The CDR3 extends over 14 amino acids. The CDR3 here is CASSKRTVNTEAFF. Written as DNA, the CDR3 is TGTGCCAGCAGTAAACGGACAGTGAACACTGAAGCTTTCTTT.

The rearrangement links TRBV7-9 to TRBJ2-3; 9 nucleotides align to TRBD2. CDR1 is SEHNR and CDR2 is FQNEAQ in the germline V gene (reference sequence). The CDR3 extends over 15 amino acids. Trimming cost V 6 bases and J 4 bases; bases outside gene matches: 8. The CDR3 sequence is CASRLLAGSADTQYF. In DNA, the CDR3 is TGTGCCAGCAGGCTTCTAGCGGGGTCGGCAGATACGCAGTATTTT. The full variable domain, in which reference TRBV7-9 and TRBJ2-3 provide the parts outside the CDR3, is DTGVSQNPRHKITKRGQNVTFRCDPISEHNRLYWYRQTLGQGPEFLTYFQNEAQLEKSRLLSDRFSAERPKGSFSTLEIQRTEQGDSAMYLCASRLLAGSADTQYFGPGTRLTVL.

V is TRBV28 and J is TRBJ2-7, with D tentatively TRBD2 (8 bases). The CDR3 is 16 residues long. The V gene lost 7 bases and the J gene lost 3 bases, with 22 bases spanning the gap. CDR1 and CDR2 (germline): MDHEN, SYDVKM. CDR3 protein: CASTLHGRGRSYEQYF. For the CDR3, the DNA is TGTGCCAGCACCCTACACGGGAGGGGGCGAAGCTACGAGCAGTACTTC.

Ten or more counts support this clonotype. The chain combines TRBV20-1 with TRBJ2-3, with D perhaps assigned TRBD1 or TRBD2 (7 bases each). Trimming removed 6 bases from V and 4 bases from J, with 23 bases in between. The CDR3 is made up of 16 amino acids. Germline V gene sequence: CDR1 DFQATT, CDR2 SNEGSKA (reference sequence). This chain's CDR3 is CSAKGSSGGGPDTQYF. The CDR3 DNA is TGCAGTGCCAAGGGTTCTAGCGGAGGGGGCCCAGATACGCAGTATTTT.

This clonotype was recorded many times. The chain links TRBV29-1 to TRBJ2-1, with 7 bases lining up with TRBD2. Germline CDR1 SQVTM, CDR2 ANQGSEA. This CDR3 spans 11 amino acids. Trimming cost V 6 bases and J 5 bases; bases outside gene matches: 1. The CDR3 is CSVGRDNEQFF. In DNA form, the CDR3 reads TGCAGCGTAGGGAGGGACAATGAGCAGTTCTTC.

The rearrangement joins TRBV7-2 to TRBJ2-7; 7 bases align to TRBD1. CDR3 size: 15 residues. Germline V gene sequence: CDR1 SGHTA, CDR2 FQGNSA. Unmatched junction bases numbered 14, after V lost 5 bases and J lost 7 bases. CDR3 nucleotide sequence: TGTGCCAGCAGCCCCAAGGGACAGATGGGGATGGAGCAGTACTTC. As protein: CASSPKGQMGMEQYF. Supplemented by reference TRBV7-2 and TRBJ2-7, the full variable domain reads GAGVSQSPSNKVTEKGKDVELRCDPISGHTALYWYRQSLGQGLEFLIYFQGNSAPDKSGLPSDRFSAERTGGSVSTLTIQRTQQEDSAVYLCASSPKGQMGMEQYFGPGTRLTVT.

For the CDR3, the DNA is TGCAGTGCTAGAGATGGTAGGGGCAATCAGCCCCAGCATTTT. Translation: CSARDGRGNQPQHF. The chain employs TRBV20-1 and TRBJ1-5; no clear D. The CDR3 is 14 amino acids. Trimming pared 0 bases from V and 2 bases from J, leaving 8 bases between. CDR1 and CDR2 (germline): DFQATT, SNEGSKA (reference sequence).

This clonotype has only a few counts. The chain joins TRBV7-2 to TRBJ1-5; D is undetermined. The CDR3 spans 14 residues. The ends were cut back, 3 bases at V and 1 base at J, with 7 bases in the middle. The germline gives CDR1 SGHTA, CDR2 FQGNSA. The CDR3 nucleotides read TGTGCCAGCAGCTTCCAGGCCAGCAATCAGCCCCAGCATTTT. It yields the protein CASSFQASNQPQHF.

The genes are TRBV5-6 and TRBJ2-5; D is unresolved. V shed 0 bases and J shed 5 bases, with 5 bases lying between them. Germline loops: CDR1 SGHDT, CDR2 YYEEEE. The length of the CDR3 is 12 residues. CDR3 residues: CASSLDWETQYF. DNA for the CDR3: TGTGCCAGCAGCTTGGATTGGGAGACCCAGTACTTC.

This sequence joins TRBV24-1 and TRBJ1-5; D is perhaps TRBD1 (6 bases). CDR1 and CDR2 from the germline V gene are KGHDR and SFDVKD. The CDR3 spans 13 residues. V shed 4 bases and J shed 7 bases, with 10 bases lying between them. CDR3 protein: CATSETGSQPQHF. CDR3 coding DNA: TGTGCCACCAGTGAAACAGGGAGCCAGCCCCAGCATTTT.

This clonotype was detected only a few times. The rearrangement joins TRBV5-5 to TRBJ2-1; 12 nucleotides align to TRBD2. CDR3 length equals 16 residues. V gave up 5 bases and J gave up 2 bases; unmatched junction bases: 5. Germline assignment: CDR1 SGHKS and CDR2 YYEKEE (reference sequence). This CDR3 reads CASRRLAGDPYNEQFF. CDR3 nucleotides: TGTGCCAGCAGACGACTAGCGGGGGATCCCTACAATGAGCAGTTCTTC.

The chain employs TRBV7-2 and TRBJ1-2; tentative D call: TRBD1 (6 bases). The ends were cut back, 6 bases at V and 0 bases at J, with 11 bases in the middle. Germline loops: CDR1 SGHTA, CDR2 FQGNSA. The CDR3 length is 14 residues. Here the CDR3 reads CASRFRTANYGYTF. In nucleotides, the CDR3 is TGTGCCAGCAGATTTAGGACAGCTAACTATGGCTACACCTTC. Full variable domain (rest looked up from reference TRBV7-2 and TRBJ1-2): GAGVSQSPSNKVTEKGKDVELRCDPISGHTALYWYRQSLGQGLEFLIYFQGNSAPDKSGLPSDRFSAERTGGSVSTLTIQRTQQEDSAVYLCASRFRTANYGYTFGSGTRLTVV.

This chain connects TRBV7-9 to TRBJ2-3; a weak D match, TRBD2 (6 bases). Germline V gene lookup returns CDR1 SEHNR and CDR2 FQNEAQ (reference sequence). The length of the CDR3 is 13 residues. The germline V and J ends were trimmed by 7 bases and 1 base, with 9 bases remaining between them. The CDR3: CASMASGTDTQYF. The DNA for the CDR3 is TGTGCCAGCATGGCTAGCGGCACAGATACGCAGTATTTT.

DNA for the CDR3: TGTGCCAGCAGCGTAGCCCCTCGAGTCACCGGGGAGCTGTTTTTT. Encoded protein: CASSVAPRVTGELFF. The chain couples TRBV9 to TRBJ2-2; D is uncertain. The ends were cut back, 0 bases at V and 4 bases at J, with 10 bases in the middle. The germline V gene has CDR1 SGDLS and CDR2 YYNGEE. The CDR3 covers 15 residues.

The chain is built from TRBV6-2 or TRBV6-3 and TRBJ2-5; D uncertain. Trimming cost V 5 bases and J 2 bases, with 15 bases left between them. The germline CDR1 and CDR2 sequences are MNHEY and SVGEGT. The CDR3 loop spans 15 amino acids. CDR3: CASSTGSVVQETQYF. The CDR3 coding sequence is TGTGCCAGCAGTACCGGCAGCGTTGTACAAGAGACCCAGTACTTC.

The chain recombines TRBV6-2 or TRBV6-3 with TRBJ2-1, with 10 positions matching TRBD2. V lost 8 bases to trimming and J lost 15 bases; unmatched junction nucleotides: 13. Germline-derived CDR1 and CDR2 are MNHEY and SVGEGT. The CDR3 consists of 13 residues. CDR3 region: CASGPGLAPFGFF. As DNA, the CDR3 is TGTGCCAGCGGGCCGGGACTAGCGCCCTTCGGGTTCTTC.

This chain links TRBV20-1 with TRBJ2-5; 7 bases map to TRBD1. CDR1 and CDR2 (germline): DFQATT, SNEGSKA (reference sequence). The CDR3 has 16 residues. V was clipped by 3 bases and J by 0 bases; unmatched bases: 10. The CDR3 sequence: CSASGQARGNQETQYF. The CDR3 region has the DNA TGCAGTGCTAGCGGACAGGCACGCGGCAACCAAGAGACCCAGTACTTC.

The chain carries TRBV4-2 and TRBJ2-1; 8 nucleotides agree with TRBD2. CDR1 and CDR2 (germline): LGHNA, YNFKEQ. The CDR3 consists of 16 residues. The J segment lost 3 bases and the V segment lost 4 bases, leaving 8 bases of the junction unmatched. CDR3 nucleotide sequence: TGTGCCAGCAGCCCTCGGGGAGCGGGAGACTACAATGAGCAGTTCTTC. Translation: CASSPRGAGDYNEQFF.

This clonotype has just a few counts. J is TRBJ2-7 and V is TRBV27, with D possibly TRBD2 on 6 matching bases. With 3 bases removed from V and 5 bases from J, the gap between germline ends came to 14 bases. Germline CDR1 MNHEY, CDR2 SMNVEV (reference sequence). This CDR3 contains 14 residues. The CDR3 region has the DNA TGTGCCAGCAGTTTGGAGGGCGCCCTACACGAGCAGTACTTC. It codes for CASSLEGALHEQYF.

This chain connects TRBV5-1 to TRBJ2-5, with TRBD1 identical over 7 bases. Germline loops: CDR1 SGHRS, CDR2 YFSETQ. The CDR3 has 15 amino acids. Germline trimming cut 4 bases from V and 3 bases from J; bases unmatched to any gene: 9. The CDR3 sequence is CASSLSGTVEETQYF. In nucleotides, the CDR3 is TGCGCCAGCAGCCTTTCCGGGACAGTGGAAGAGACCCAGTACTTC.

CDR3 nucleotide sequence: TGTGCCAGCAGCTTGGACTGGGTTGGCGAAAAACTGTTTTTT. Translation: CASSLDWVGEKLFF. The V call is TRBV5-5, the J call TRBJ1-4, with unresolved D. Germline values: CDR1 SGHKS, CDR2 YYEKEE (reference sequence). The ends were cut back, 0 bases at V and 8 bases at J, with 11 bases in the middle. The CDR3 consists of 14 residues.

This clonotype has more than one count but fewer than ten. This chain connects TRBV28 to TRBJ1-1; D is uncertain. The CDR3 sequence is 14 residues long. CDR1 and CDR2 from the germline V gene are MDHEN and SYDVKM. V was trimmed by 4 bases and J by 11 bases, leaving 20 bases between them. This chain's CDR3 is CASSSRQDPTVAFF. CDR3 in DNA: TGTGCCAGCAGTTCCCGGCAGGACCCGACTGTGGCTTTCTTT. Variable domain in full (rest from reference TRBV28 and TRBJ1-1): DVKVTQSSRYLVKRTGEKVFLECVQDMDHENMFWYRQDPGLGLRLIYFSYDVKMKEKGDIPEGYSVSREKKERFSLILESASTNQTSMYLCASSSRQDPTVAFFGQGTRLTVV.

The chain has TRBV5-1 and TRBJ2-5; maybe TRBD2 (7 bases). Trimming shortened V by 1 base and J by 3 bases, and 19 bases separated the two germline ends. Per the germline V gene, CDR1 is SGHRS and CDR2 is YFSETQ. The CDR3 has 17 residues. Here the CDR3 DNA reads TGCGCCAGCAGCTTGATCCGCTTCAGGGAGGGGGAAGAGACCCAGTACTTC. As protein: CASSLIRFREGEETQYF.

This sequence joins TRBV15 and TRBJ2-1, with D hard to call. This CDR3 is 16 amino acids long. Trimming stripped 5 bases from V and 4 bases from J, with 18 bases between. Germline values: CDR1 LNHNV, CDR2 YYDKDF (reference sequence). The CDR3 here is CATSPDRFLAYNEQFF. CDR3 nucleotides: TGTGCCACCAGCCCCGATCGGTTTTTGGCTTACAATGAGCAGTTCTTC. The full variable domain, with the rest looked up from reference TRBV15 and TRBJ2-1, is DAMVIQNPRYQVTQFGKPVTLSCSQTLNHNVMYWYQQKSSQAPKLLFHYYDKDFNNEADTPDNFQSRRPNTSFCFLDIRSPGLGDTAMYLCATSPDRFLAYNEQFFGPGTRLTVL.

CDR3 DNA sequence: TGTGCCAGCAGTTTGACCGGACTAATTTTTCCAGATACGCAGTATTTT. Translation: CASSLTGLIFPDTQYF. The chain couples TRBV12-3 or TRBV12-4 to TRBJ2-3; a possible D gene is TRBD2 (6 bases). The germline V and J ends were trimmed by 3 bases and 4 bases, with 17 bases remaining between them. The CDR3 extends over 16 amino acids.